The following is a T cell receptor beta chain sequence with its context. Germline-derived CDR1 and CDR2 are SGHRS and YFSETQ. CDR3 length: 15 amino acids. V was clipped by 1 base and J by 5 bases; unmatched bases: 8. Via MiXCR, TCRdb re-called the RT-PCR reads, giving one row per CDR3 protein. The sample includes about 410,000 distinct CDR3 sequences, 16% of them seen just once. These data belong to a study of patients and donors after allogeneic stem cell transplantation. Input material: blood, either unsorted or a sorted T cell fraction (not recorded which). The chain uses TRBV5-1 and TRBJ1-1; 7 positions match TRBD1. The sequence was obtained from a human donor who was either an allogeneic HSCT recipient or a stem cell or donor lymphocyte infusion donor (not recorded which). It is not recorded whose cells these are; they may come from a transplant donor. The CDR3 DNA reads as TGCGCCAGCAGCTTGAGGACAGGACCGAATACTGAAGCTTTCTTT. Protein product: CASSLRTGPNTEAFF.